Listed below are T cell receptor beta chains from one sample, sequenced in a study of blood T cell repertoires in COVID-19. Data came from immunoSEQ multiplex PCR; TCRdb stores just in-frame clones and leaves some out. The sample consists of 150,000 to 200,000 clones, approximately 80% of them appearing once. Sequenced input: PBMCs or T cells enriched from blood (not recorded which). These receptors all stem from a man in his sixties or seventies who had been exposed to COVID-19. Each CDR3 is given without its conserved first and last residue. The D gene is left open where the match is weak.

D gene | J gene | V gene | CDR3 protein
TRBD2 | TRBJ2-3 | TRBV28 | ASSSTAGGSDTQY
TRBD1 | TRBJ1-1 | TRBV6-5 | ASMKTGLNTEAF
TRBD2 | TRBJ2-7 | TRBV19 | ASSIVASGAPYEQY
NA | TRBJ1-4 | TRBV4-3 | ASSQDFGQLNEKLF
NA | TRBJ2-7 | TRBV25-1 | ASSGSGVPYEQY
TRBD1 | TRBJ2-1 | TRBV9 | ASSVTGASAEQF
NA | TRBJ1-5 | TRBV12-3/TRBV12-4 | ASSRADSQPQH
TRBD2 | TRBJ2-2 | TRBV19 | ASAPSPGGNTGELF
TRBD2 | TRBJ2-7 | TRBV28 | ASSFGLAGTSSYEQY
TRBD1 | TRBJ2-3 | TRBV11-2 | ASSLAQGGLTDTQY
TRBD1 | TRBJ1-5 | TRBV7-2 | ASSLGRGHGNQPQH
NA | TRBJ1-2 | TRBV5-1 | ASSWGGNENYGYT
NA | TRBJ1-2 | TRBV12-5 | ASGTGNPRYGYT
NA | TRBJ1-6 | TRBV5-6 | ASSSTYKNSPLH